The rows below give T cell receptor beta chains drawn from one sample of a study of blood T cell repertoires in COVID-19. Produced via immunoSEQ multiplex PCR; TCRdb's table is partial and in-frame only. There are approximately 280,000 clones in the sample; approximately 85% occur only once, and 4% to 6% lies in the top ten. Sequencing was done on a sample of peripheral blood. The receptors shown here come from a man over 45 with active or convalescent COVID-19. Each CDR3 is given with its conserved first and last residue. The D gene is left open where the match is weak. Only part of the rows carry a size: once, few, many, or a class if the clone is expanded.

TRBD1,TRBV4-3,TRBJ1-4,NA,CASSQFGQGATNEKLFF,TGCGCCAGCAGCCAGTTCGGCCAGGGGGCAACTAATGAAAAACTGTTTTTT
NA,TRBV5-1,TRBJ1-4,once,CASSTRGNEKLFF,TGCGCCAGCAGCACGAGGGGGAATGAAAAACTGTTTTTT
TRBD2,TRBV5-1,TRBJ2-1,NA,CASSSRTSGGNEQFF,TGCGCCAGCAGCTCCCGGACTAGCGGGGGCAATGAGCAGTTCTTC
TRBD1,TRBV5-1,TRBJ2-7,NA,CASSFWGQGREQYF,TGCGCCAGCAGCTTCTGGGGACAGGGTCGCGAGCAGTACTTC
NA,TRBV3-1/TRBV3-2,TRBJ2-5,NA,CASSQDIRAPQETQYF,TGTGCCAGCAGCCAAGATATTCGAGCACCTCAAGAGACCCAGTACTTC
TRBD1,TRBV7-9,TRBJ1-4,NA,CASSFDRGNEKLFF,TGTGCCAGCAGCTTCGACAGGGGTAATGAAAAACTGTTTTTT
NA,TRBV6-5,TRBJ2-5,NA,CASSYSFQQETQYF,TGTGCCAGCAGTTACTCGTTCCAACAGGAGACCCAGTACTTC
TRBD1,TRBV5-1,TRBJ1-4,NA,CASSLAGTDNEKLFF,TGCGCCAGCAGCTTGGCCGGGACAGACAATGAAAAACTGTTTTTT
TRBD1,TRBV18,TRBJ1-1,NA,CASSYSGTVNTEAFF,TGTGCCAGCTCGTACTCAGGGACAGTGAACACTGAAGCTTTCTTT
NA,TRBV9,TRBJ1-2,NA,CASSRTVYYGYTF,TGTGCCAGCAGCAGGACAGTATACTATGGCTACACCTTC
NA,TRBV4-3,TRBJ2-4,NA,CASSPSRVAKNIQYF,TGCGCCAGCAGCCCCAGCAGGGTAGCCAAAAACATTCAGTACTTC
NA,TRBV6-2/TRBV6-3,TRBJ2-1,NA,CASTPRGGNEQFF,TGTGCCAGCACCCCCAGAGGTGGCAATGAGCAGTTCTTC
TRBD2,TRBV30,TRBJ2-1,NA,CAWSPRLAGDNEQFF,TGTGCCTGGAGCCCCCGACTAGCGGGAGACAATGAGCAGTTCTTC
TRBD1,TRBV15,TRBJ1-4,NA,CATSRRTGTTNEKLFF,TGTGCCACCAGCCGTCGGACAGGGACCACTAATGAAAAACTGTTTTTT
TRBD2,TRBV9,TRBJ2-1,NA,CASSLTSGRPGLNEQFF,TGTGCCAGCAGCCTGACTAGCGGGAGGCCAGGTCTCAATGAGCAGTTCTTC
TRBD2,TRBV6-5,TRBJ2-1,NA,CASSYLAGVGDHEQFF,TGTGCCAGCAGTTACCTAGCGGGAGTGGGGGATCATGAGCAGTTCTTC
NA,TRBV6-5,TRBJ1-2,NA,CASSYDRRGYGYTF,TGTGCCAGCAGTTACGACAGGCGAGGCTATGGCTACACCTTC
TRBD2,TRBV29-1,TRBJ2-3,NA,CSVVGGRADTQYF,TGCAGCGTTGTGGGGGGGAGAGCAGATACGCAGTATTTT
NA,TRBV10-3,TRBJ1-1,NA,CAISEIGGDTEAFF,TGTGCCATCAGTGAGATAGGGGGGGACACTGAAGCTTTCTTT
NA,TRBV7-6,TRBJ2-2,NA,CASRRLQGAGELFF,TGTGCCAGCAGACGACTCCAGGGTGCCGGGGAGCTGTTTTTT
TRBD2,TRBV30,TRBJ2-7,NA,CAWSVEREGQQYF,TGTGCCTGGAGTGTTGAACGGGAGGGCCAGCAGTACTTC
NA,TRBV9,TRBJ2-1,NA,CASSGHRGGGRSYNEQFF,TGTGCCAGCAGCGGCCACAGGGGAGGTGGCAGGTCCTACAATGAGCAGTTCTTC
NA,TRBV23-1,TRBJ2-1,NA,CASSLHQGGRGPLYNEQFF,TGCGCCAGCAGTCTACACCAGGGGGGAAGGGGGCCACTCTACAATGAGCAGTTCTTC
NA,TRBV27,TRBJ2-3,NA,CASSKRGTDTQYF,TGTGCCAGCAGCAAACGGGGAACAGATACGCAGTATTTT
TRBD1,TRBV2,TRBJ1-2,NA,CASSRDRAHNYGYTF,TGTGCCAGCAGTAGGGACAGGGCTCATAACTATGGCTACACCTTC
NA,TRBV19,TRBJ1-1,NA,CASSIDPRQKAFF,TGTGCCAGTAGTATAGATCCCCGACAGAAAGCTTTCTTT
NA,TRBV11-2,TRBJ2-5,NA,CASSLDHGGGTQYF,TGTGCCAGCAGCTTAGATCATGGGGGAGGGACCCAGTACTTC
NA,TRBV24-1,TRBJ2-1,once,CATSDGGRGSYNEQFF,TGTGCCACCAGTGATGGTGGGAGAGGTTCCTACAATGAGCAGTTCTTC
NA,TRBV11-2,TRBJ2-7,once,CASSSYLGPEQYF,TGTGCCAGCAGCTCGTATCTTGGCCCCGAGCAGTACTTC
TRBD1,TRBV12-5,TRBJ1-2,NA,CASGFPGQGKDGYTF,TGTGCTAGTGGTTTCCCGGGACAGGGGAAGGATGGCTACACCTTC
NA,TRBV29-1,TRBJ2-4,NA,CSRGGARLQAKNIQYF,TGCAGCCGAGGGGGAGCGAGGCTTCAAGCCAAAAACATTCAGTACTTC
NA,TRBV6-5,TRBJ1-1,NA,CASSYELLTEAFF,TGTGCCAGCAGTTACGAGTTGTTAACTGAAGCTTTCTTT
NA,TRBV7-9,TRBJ2-5,NA,CASSLTAQETQYF,TGTGCCAGCAGCTTGACAGCGCAAGAGACCCAGTACTTC
TRBD2,TRBV7-3,TRBJ2-5,NA,CASSPGTRGETQYF,TGTGCCAGCAGTCCTGGGACTAGGGGAGAGACCCAGTACTTC
NA,TRBV6-5,TRBJ1-3,once,CASSYSKGPSGNTIYF,TGTGCCAGCAGTTACTCGAAGGGGCCCTCTGGAAACACCATATATTTT
TRBD1,TRBV10-3,TRBJ2-7,NA,CAIRTGGSNEQYF,TGTGCCATCAGGACAGGGGGCTCCAACGAGCAGTACTTC
NA,TRBV28,TRBJ2-7,NA,CASRPYEQGNYEQYF,TGTGCCAGCAGACCCTATGAACAGGGAAACTACGAGCAGTACTTC
TRBD1,TRBV9,TRBJ1-6,NA,CASSGNRGRNSPLHF,TGTGCCAGCAGCGGCAACAGGGGACGAAATTCACCCCTCCACTTT